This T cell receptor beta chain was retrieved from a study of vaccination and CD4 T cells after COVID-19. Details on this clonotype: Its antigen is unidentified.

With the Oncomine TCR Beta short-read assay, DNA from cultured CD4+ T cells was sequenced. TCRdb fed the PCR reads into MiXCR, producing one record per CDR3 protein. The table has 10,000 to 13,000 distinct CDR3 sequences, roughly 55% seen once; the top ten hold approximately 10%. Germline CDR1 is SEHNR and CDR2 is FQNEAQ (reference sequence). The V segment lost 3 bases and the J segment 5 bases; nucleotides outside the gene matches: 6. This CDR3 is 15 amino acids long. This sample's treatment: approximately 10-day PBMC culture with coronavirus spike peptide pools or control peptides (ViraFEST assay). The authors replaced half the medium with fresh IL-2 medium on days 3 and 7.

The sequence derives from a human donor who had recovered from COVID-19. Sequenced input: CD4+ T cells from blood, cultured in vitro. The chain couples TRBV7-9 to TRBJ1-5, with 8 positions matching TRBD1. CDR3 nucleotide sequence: TGTGCCAGCAGCTTTGCGTCAGGGGGCTATCAGCCCCAGCATTTT. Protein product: CASSFASGGYQPQHF.